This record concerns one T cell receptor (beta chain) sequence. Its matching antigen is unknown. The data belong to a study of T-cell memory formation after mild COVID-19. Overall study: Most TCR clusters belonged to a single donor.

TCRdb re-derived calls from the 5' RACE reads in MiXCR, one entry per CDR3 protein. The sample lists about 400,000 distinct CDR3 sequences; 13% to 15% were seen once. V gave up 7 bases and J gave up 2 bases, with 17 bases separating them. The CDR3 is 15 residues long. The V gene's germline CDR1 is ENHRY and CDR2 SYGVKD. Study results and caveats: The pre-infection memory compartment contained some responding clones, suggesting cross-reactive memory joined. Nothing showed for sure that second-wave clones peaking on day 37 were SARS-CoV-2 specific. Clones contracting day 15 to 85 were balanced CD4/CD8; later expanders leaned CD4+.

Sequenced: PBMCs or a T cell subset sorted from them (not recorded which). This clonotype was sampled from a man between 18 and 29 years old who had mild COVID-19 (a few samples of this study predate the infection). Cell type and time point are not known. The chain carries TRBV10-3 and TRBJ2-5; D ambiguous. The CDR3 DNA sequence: TGTGCCATCACCAGAAGGATGTCAGAGCAAGAGACCCAGTACTTC. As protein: CAITRRMSEQETQYF.